This note documents a single TCR beta chain sequence. Its antigen is currently unknown. At one of its ends the junction is not consistent with the germline gene, which may arise from a read error. The CDR3 covers 11 residues. In germline, CDR1 is SEHNR, CDR2 FQNEAQ (reference sequence). These data belong to a study of siplizumab effects on memory and regulatory T cells. Study-wide points: Naive T cells appeared more diverse than memory cells and seemed to be major alloresponse contributors. Treg-derived clones made up an average of roughly 70% of mappable alloreactive CD4+ clones with siplizumab and over 25% in controls.

Assays were performed on about 100,000 TCR templates per sample. Assay: immunoSEQ multiplex PCR; the TCRdb copy retains only in-frame clones and omits some. The table has 85,000 to 130,000 clones, roughly nine tenths seen once; the top ten hold 0.55% to 0.95%. The TCR was taken from a human donor in good health. Sequenced input: Tregs sorted from blood. The chain is built from TRBV7-9 and TRBJ2-1; no firm D call. Here the CDR3 reads CASSLDSSALF. DNA for the CDR3: TGTGCCAGCAGCTTAGATTCCTCGGCACTCTTC.